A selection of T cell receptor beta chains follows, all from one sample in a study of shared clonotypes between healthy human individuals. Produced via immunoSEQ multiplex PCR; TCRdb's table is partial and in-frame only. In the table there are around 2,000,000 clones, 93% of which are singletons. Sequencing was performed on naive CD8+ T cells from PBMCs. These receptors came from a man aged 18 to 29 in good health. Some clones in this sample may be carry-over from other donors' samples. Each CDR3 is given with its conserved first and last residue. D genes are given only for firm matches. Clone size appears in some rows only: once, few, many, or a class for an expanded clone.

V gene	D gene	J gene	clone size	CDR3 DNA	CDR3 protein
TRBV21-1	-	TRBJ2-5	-	TGTGCCAGCAGCAATTGTGAGACCCAGTACTTC	CASSNCETQYF
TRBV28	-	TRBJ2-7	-	TGTGCCAGCAGTTTAGACAAGGAACTTTCCTACGAGCAGTACTTC	CASSLDKELSYEQYF
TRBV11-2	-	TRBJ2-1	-	TGTGCCAGCAGCATACGTAGCTCGGCGAGCTCCTACAATGAGCAGTTCTTC	CASSIRSSASSYNEQFF
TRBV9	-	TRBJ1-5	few	TGTGCCAGCAGCGTAGAGACTTCTGGGCCCCAGCATTTT	CASSVETSGPQHF
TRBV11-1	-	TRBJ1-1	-	TGTGCCAGCAGCTCCCTGGGGGCCTCGGAAGCTTTCTTT	CASSSLGASEAFF
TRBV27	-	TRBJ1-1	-	TGTGCCAGCAGTTTATCGAAGGCAGGGGAAGCTTTCTTT	CASSLSKAGEAFF
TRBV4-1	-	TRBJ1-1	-	TGCGCCAGCAGCCAAGATTGGACAGCGAACACTGAAGCTTTCTTT	CASSQDWTANTEAFF
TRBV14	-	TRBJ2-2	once	TGTGCCAGCAGCTCCGTGGGCCCCACCGGGGAGCTGTTTTTT	CASSSVGPTGELFF
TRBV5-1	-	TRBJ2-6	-	TGCGCCAGCAGCCAGAGGCTTTTAACTGGGGCCAACGTCCTGACTTTC	CASSQRLLTGANVLTF
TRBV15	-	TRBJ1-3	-	TGTGCCACCAGCAGAGCTAAGATGGCCTATCGGACAGTGGGAAACACCATATATTTT	CATSRAKMAYRTVGNTIYF
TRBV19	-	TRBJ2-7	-	TGTGCCAGTAATCCAGGGATTAGCTCCTACGAGCAGTACTTC	CASNPGISSYEQYF
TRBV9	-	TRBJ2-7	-	TGTGCCAGCAGCGTAGCTACGGGGACCTACGAGCAGTACTTC	CASSVATGTYEQYF
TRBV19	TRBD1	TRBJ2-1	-	TGTGCCAGTAGTTCCCCACAGGGGCTCACAGGGATGGCAATGGCCAATGAGCAGTTCTTC	CASSSPQGLTGMAMANEQFF
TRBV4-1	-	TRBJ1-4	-	TGCGCCAGCAGCCAGAGCCAGGGTTCGAATGAAAAACTGTTTTTT	CASSQSQGSNEKLFF
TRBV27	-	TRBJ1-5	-	TGTGCCAGCAGTCTCCGGGAGTATAGCAATCAGCCCCAGCATTTT	CASSLREYSNQPQHF
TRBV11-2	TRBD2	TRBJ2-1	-	TGTGCCACCGGGACTAGCGGGTACAATGAGCAGTTCTTC	CATGTSGYNEQFF
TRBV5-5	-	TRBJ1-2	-	TGTGCCAGCAGCTTGATACAGGGAAAAAATGGCTACACCTTC	CASSLIQGKNGYTF
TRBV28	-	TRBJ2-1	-	TGTGCCAGCAGTTTTCCCTACTCCTACAATGAGCAGTTCTTC	CASSFPYSYNEQFF
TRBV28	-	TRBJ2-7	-	TGTGCCAGCAGTTTAGCAAACCTCTCCTACGAGCAGTACTTC	CASSLANLSYEQYF
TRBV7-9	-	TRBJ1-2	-	TGTGCCAGCAGCCTCGGGGAAAGTGGCTACACCTTC	CASSLGESGYTF
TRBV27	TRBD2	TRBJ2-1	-	TGTGCCAGCAGTATCCTGTCTCCGGGACTAGCGGCCCATGAGCAGTTCTTC	CASSILSPGLAAHEQFF
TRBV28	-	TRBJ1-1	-	TGTGCCAGCAGCAGAGGGGCGGTGAACACTGAAGCTTTCTTT	CASSRGAVNTEAFF
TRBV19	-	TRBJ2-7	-	TGTGCCAGTAGGGCCGGGCGTGGCCACGAGCAGTACTTC	CASRAGRGHEQYF
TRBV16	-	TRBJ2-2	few	TGTGCCAGCAGACACAGGGAGCGGGGCACCGGGGAGCTGTTTTTT	CASRHRERGTGELFF
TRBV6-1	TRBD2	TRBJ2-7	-	TGTGCCAGCAGTGAAGCGCTAATAGCGGGAGACGAGCAGTACTTC	CASSEALIAGDEQYF
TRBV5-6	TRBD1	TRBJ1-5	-	TGTGCCAGCAGCGGACAGGGGTTCGGTCAGCCCCAGCATTTT	CASSGQGFGQPQHF
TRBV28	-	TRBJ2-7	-	TGTGCCAGCAGTCGACCCTACGAGCAGTACTTC	CASSRPYEQYF
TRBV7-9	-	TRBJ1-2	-	TGTGCCAGCAGCTTCGACAGATACTATGGCTACACCTTC	CASSFDRYYGYTF
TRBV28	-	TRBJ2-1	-	TGTGCCAGCAGTAACCGGGACGGAGCCTACAATGAGCAGTTCTTC	CASSNRDGAYNEQFF
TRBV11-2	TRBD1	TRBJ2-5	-	TGTGCCAGCAGCTTACGCCCTTACCGGGACAGGGCACGAGAGACCCAGTACTTC	CASSLRPYRDRARETQYF
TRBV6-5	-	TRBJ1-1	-	TGTGCCAGCAGTTACCATAGACTGGCCACTGAAGCTTTCTTT	CASSYHRLATEAFF
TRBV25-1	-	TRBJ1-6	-	TGTGCCAGCCGGGACTCCCATTTAACTCCCCTCCACTTT	CASRDSHLTPLHF
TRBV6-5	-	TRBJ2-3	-	TGTGCCAGCAGTTACGGACTGTTGACTAGCACAGATACGCAGTATTTT	CASSYGLLTSTDTQYF
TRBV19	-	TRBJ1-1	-	TGTGCCAGTAGTATAAGACAGGCTCGTATAGGAGCTTTCTTT	CASSIRQARIGAFF
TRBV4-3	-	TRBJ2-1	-	TGCGCCAGCAGCCGGCCCTACAATGAGCAGTTCTTC	CASSRPYNEQFF
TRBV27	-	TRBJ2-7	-	TGTGCCAGCAGGCGCAGGGAAAACTACGAGCAGTACTTC	CASRRRENYEQYF